The 18 T cell receptor beta chains reported below all come from one sample, sequenced in a study of CD8+ T cells in alopecia areata. RNA extraction and reverse transcription yielded cDNA as sequencing template. Using immunoSEQ multiplex PCR, the repertoire was profiled, and TCRdb retains in-frame clones only, with some absent. The sample has about 270,000 clones, none seen only once. The study sorted pooled cutaneous lymph node cells by CD4, CD8alpha, NKG2D, NKG2ACE and other markers. Sequencing was carried out using CD4+ T cells sorted from a lymph node. These receptors were obtained from a C3H/HeJ mouse with alopecia areata. The strain's MHC type: H2-k.

With regard to this clone: Gene names are mouse gene names. The read terminates 4 residues ahead of where the CDR3 ends, so the germline J gene completes it. Other nucleotide sequences from this sample produce the same CDR3. The chain carries TRBV13-1 and TRBJ2-5; TRBD1 aligns across 8 bases. The CDR3 length is 13 residues. CDR1 and CDR2 (germline): NSHNY, SYGAGN. The sequenced part of the CDR3 DNA is TGTGCCAGCAGTCTTCAGGGGGCCGAC. Its translation is CASSLQGAD. The whole CDR3 reads CASSLQGADTQYF.

This clone was counted only a few times. The germline and genes are mouse ones. The CDR3 end falls 4 residues outside the read, so it is completed with the germline J gene. This sample also contains other DNA sequences that code for the same CDR3. The chain employs TRBV31 and TRBJ2-7; D not resolved. The CDR3 extends over 11 amino acids. Germline V CDR1 and CDR2: GKSSPN, SITVG. The CDR3 DNA, read in part, is TGTGCCTGGAGTCCCCAATAT. Translating gives CAWSPQY. The complete CDR3 protein is CAWSPQYEQYF.

This clone was seen a few times. Genes and germline are mouse. Read sequence stops 4 residues before the CDR3 end, and the germline J gene provides the missing end. The rearrangement joins TRBV13-2 to TRBJ2-2; TRBD1 agrees at 9 bases. CDR3 size: 15 residues. Unmatched junction bases numbered 3, after V lost 3 bases and J lost 3 bases. Per germline, CDR1 NNHNN and CDR2 SYGAGS (reference sequence). The covered CDR3 bases are TGTGCCAGCGGTGGCCGGGACAGGGACACCGGG. This translates into CASGGRDRDTG. The full CDR3 reads CASGGRDRDTGQLYF.

About this clone: Genes here carry mouse names. The read ends 4 residues before the CDR3 terminus; that terminus is restored from the germline J gene. The chain couples TRBV1 to TRBJ2-2; D remains ambiguous. CDR1 is NSQYPW and CDR2 is LRSPGD in the germline V gene (reference sequence). The CDR3 has 11 amino acids. The part of the CDR3 DNA that was read is TGCACCTGCAGTCTGGACGGG. This encodes CTCSLDG. The whole CDR3 sequence reads CTCSLDGQLYF.

As concerns this clone: Mouse gene names apply. The observed sequence ends 3 residues before the CDR3 terminus, with the missing tail filled in from the germline J gene. The chain combines TRBV19 with TRBJ1-6; maybe TRBD1 (5 bases). TRBJ1-6 is designated an ORF whose function remains uncertain. V shed 0 bases and J shed 5 bases, with 9 bases lying between them. The CDR3 length is 15 residues. CDR1 is FNHDT, CDR2 SITEND, per germline (reference sequence). The CDR3 spells CASSIAGHHNSPLYF. The sequenced CDR3 bases are TGTGCCAGCAGTATAGCTGGACACCATAATTCGCCC.

Worth noting for this clone: Gene names and germline match the mouse. Read data end 4 residues before the CDR3 end; the end is taken from the germline J gene. The chain carries TRBV13-1 and TRBJ2-4, with a tentative D call TRBD1 (5 bases). The CDR3 loop spans 13 amino acids. In germline, CDR1 is NSHNY, CDR2 SYGAGN. With 6 bases removed from V and 0 bases from J, the gap between germline ends came to 8 bases. The part of the CDR3 DNA that was read is TGTGCCAGCACCGACAGAAGTCAAAAC. Encoded protein: CASTDRSQN. The whole CDR3 reads CASTDRSQNTLYF.

As for this clone: The listed genes are named as in mouse. The DNA ends 4 residues before the CDR3 does, and the rest of the CDR3 is filled in from the germline J gene. The J gene is TRBJ2-3, the V gene TRBV13-2; 10 bases are a match to TRBD2. From germline, CDR1 is NNHNN and CDR2 SYGAGS (reference sequence). The CDR3 is 14 amino acids. The trim removed 4 bases at V and 3 bases at J, leaving 2 bases unmatched. CDR3 DNA (partial): TGTGCCAGCGGTCTCTGGGGGGGCGCAGAA. Translated: CASGLWGGAE. The whole CDR3 region reads CASGLWGGAETLYF.

This clone was seen repeatedly, ten times or more. Each gene name is a mouse one. Coverage ceases 4 residues before the CDR3 finishes, and the germline J gene fills in the end. In the same sample, other DNA sequences code for this CDR3. This rearrangement joins TRBV1 to TRBJ1-1; a possible D gene is TRBD1 (5 bases). CDR3 length: 13 amino acids. Trimming took off 1 base at V and 3 bases at J, with 6 bases between the two ends. Germline CDR1 and CDR2: NSQYPW and LRSPGD (reference sequence). This CDR3 is CTCSAGGDTEVFF. The part of the CDR3 DNA that was read is TGCACCTGCAGTGCAGGGGGGGACACA.

On this clone itself: Gene names and germline match the mouse. CDR3 sequence reads: CASSLDRGGYAEQFF. CDR3 DNA, as far as it was read: TGTGCCAGCAGTCTCGACAGGGGAGGCTATGCT. The rearrangement joins TRBV19 to TRBJ2-1; 8 bases align to TRBD1. The CDR3 end falls 4 residues outside the read, so it is completed with the germline J gene. After removal of 4 bases from V and 3 bases from J, the junction contained 6 bases not matched to a gene. Germline loops: CDR1 FNHDT, CDR2 SITEND (reference sequence). The CDR3 totals 15 residues.

This clone occurred a few times. The listed genes are named as in mouse. The read falls 3 residues short of the CDR3 end, and the missing part is taken from the germline J gene. The chain uses TRBV19 and TRBJ1-6, with 9 bases fitting TRBD1. TRBJ1-6 is classed as an ORF, of uncertain function. Germline CDR1 FNHDT, CDR2 SITEND (reference sequence). This CDR3 has 14 residues. V was pared by 9 bases and J by 4 bases, with 5 bases of the junction left unmatched. CDR3 DNA, as far as it was read: TGTGCCACCACCGGGACAGGGTATAATTCGCCC. This encodes CATTGTGYNSP. The CDR3 reads in full as CATTGTGYNSPLYF.

Many counts were recorded for this clone. Any gene name here is a mouse gene name. The CDR3 end falls 4 residues outside the read, so it is completed with the germline J gene. The rearrangement joins TRBV17 to TRBJ2-1; 7 bases agree with TRBD1. This CDR3 has 14 amino acids. Germline loops: CDR1 MNHDT, CDR2 YYDKIL. This chain's CDR3 is CASSRDHRGTEQFF. The sequenced part of the CDR3 DNA is TGTGCTAGCAGTAGAGATCACAGGGGAACT.

This clone has just a few counts. Gene labels here are mouse ones. Sequencing ends 4 residues short of the CDR3 end; the germline J gene provides the rest. Distinct nucleotide sequences in the sample also encode this CDR3. The chain uses TRBV19 and TRBJ2-3; TRBD1 agrees at 7 bases. This CDR3 spans 15 amino acids. J lost 0 bases, V lost 4 bases, and 5 bases had no gene match. Germline lookup yields CDR1 FNHDT and CDR2 SITEND (reference sequence). The sequenced part of the CDR3 DNA is TGTGCCAGCAGTCTACAGGGGTCTAGTGCAGAA. This gives the protein CASSLQGSSAE. The entire CDR3 sequence reads CASSLQGSSAETLYF.

This clone was seen more than once but under ten times. Gene labels here are mouse ones. The read is 4 residues too short to cover the CDR3 end, so that end is filled in from the germline J gene. The V call is TRBV17, the J call TRBJ2-7; 8 nucleotides agree with TRBD2. The germline CDR1 and CDR2 sequences are MNHDT and YYDKIL. The CDR3 covers 15 residues. The CDR3: CASSRDRLGGDEQYF. CDR3 bases read: TGTGCTAGCAGTAGAGATCGGCTGGGGGGTGAT.

On this clone: Germline and genes: mouse. The read terminates 3 residues ahead of where the CDR3 ends, so the germline J gene completes it. The V call is TRBV19, the J call TRBJ1-6; 9 positions match TRBD1. TRBJ1-6 is annotated as an ORF whose role is uncertain. Germline V gene data show CDR1 as FNHDT and CDR2 as SITEND (reference sequence). The CDR3 extends over 14 amino acids. V shed 5 bases and J 7 bases; nucleotides not matched to a gene: 4. The CDR3 spells CASRDRGGNSPLYF. CDR3 DNA, as far as it was read: TGTGCCAGCAGGGACAGGGGAGGGAATTCGCCC.

Remarks on this clone: Gene names follow the mouse nomenclature. The read gets to within 4 residues of the CDR3 end, and the germline J gene fills in the rest. The sample contains more than one DNA sequence encoding this CDR3. This chain uses TRBV19 with TRBJ1-2; the D gene is possibly TRBD1 (6 bases). The germline gives CDR1 FNHDT, CDR2 SITEND (reference sequence). The CDR3 is made up of 15 amino acids. V was shortened by 2 bases and J by 0 bases, with 11 bases between the two germline ends. The sequenced part of the CDR3 DNA is TGTGCCAGCAGTATCACCGGGACAACAAACTCC. Encoded protein: CASSITGTTNS. The full CDR3 sequence reads CASSITGTTNSDYTF.

A word on this clone: The genes and germline here are from mouse. Read data end 4 residues before the CDR3 end; the end is taken from the germline J gene. The chain employs TRBV1 and TRBJ1-2; tentative D call: TRBD1 (6 bases). The CDR3 length is 16 residues. Trimming cost V 0 bases and J 2 bases, with 13 bases left between them. CDR1 and CDR2 from the germline V gene are NSQYPW and LRSPGD (reference sequence). This chain's CDR3 is CTCSADLQGSNSDYTF. The part of the CDR3 DNA that was read is TGCACCTGCAGTGCAGATCTGCAGGGGTCGAACTCC.

This clone has ten or more counts. Here the gene names and germline are mouse. Read data end 4 residues before the CDR3 end; the end is taken from the germline J gene. V and J are TRBV13-3 and TRBJ2-5, with 7 bases fitting TRBD1. Germline values: CDR1 NNHDY, CDR2 SYVADS. V dropped 4 bases and J dropped 3; count of bases not matched to a gene: 2. This CDR3 comprises 13 residues. CDR3 DNA (partial): TGTGCCAGCAGTTTGACAGGGCAAGAC. Its translation is CASSLTGQD. The entire CDR3 sequence reads CASSLTGQDTQYF.

Comment on this clone: Germline and genes: mouse. The observed sequence ends 4 residues before the CDR3 terminus, with the missing tail filled in from the germline J gene. The rearrangement joins TRBV19 to TRBJ2-7; TRBD1 might be the D (6 bases). Germline V CDR1 and CDR2: FNHDT, SITEND (reference sequence). The CDR3 is made up of 12 amino acids. The CDR3 is CASSRTEYEQYF. Partial CDR3 DNA: TGTGCCAGCAGTAGGACAGAATAT.